Listed below are T cell receptor beta chains from one sample, sequenced in a study of shared clonotypes between healthy human individuals. The method was immunoSEQ multiplex PCR; TCRdb's version includes in-frame clones alone and lacks a portion of them. The table records some 2.3 million clones, more than 80% of them present only once. Sequencing was performed on naive CD4+ T cells from PBMCs. The receptors were gathered from a man between 18 and 35 years old in good health. Some clones in this sample may be carry-over from other donors' samples. Each CDR3 is given with its conserved first and last residue. The D gene is left open where the match is weak. Not every row has a clone size; where given, it reads once, few, many or a size class.

TGTGCCAGCAGCCTCGTTAGGGCCCCAGTCCTGACTTTC	CASSLVRAPVLTF	TRBJ2-6	NA	TRBV11-2	NA
TGCGCCAGCAGCTTGCTGGGACCGACAATAGATGGTGGCTACACCTTC	CASSLLGPTIDGGYTF	TRBJ1-2	NA	TRBV5-1	NA
TGTGCCAGTAGTATGGACAGCCTAAATCAGCCCCAGCATTTT	CASSMDSLNQPQHF	TRBJ1-5	NA	TRBV19	NA
TGTGCCAGCAGCTCGGGACAGGGGCCCACTGAAGCTTTCTTT	CASSSGQGPTEAFF	TRBJ1-1	once	TRBV11-3	TRBD1
TGCAGCCATTTATCACCTGGGACTAGCGGGAGGGCGTTTTACAATGAGCAGTTCTTC	CSHLSPGTSGRAFYNEQFF	TRBJ2-1	NA	TRBV29-1	TRBD2
TGTGCCAGCAGCTACAGTGGGACTAATGAAAAACTGTTTTTT	CASSYSGTNEKLFF	TRBJ1-4	NA	TRBV5-4	NA
TGCGCCAGCAGAGGGACAGGGCCCCATCAGCCCCAGCATTTT	CASRGTGPHQPQHF	TRBJ1-5	once	TRBV4-1	TRBD1
TGTGCCACCTCCGAGCTAGCGGTAACCTACGAGCAGTACTTC	CATSELAVTYEQYF	TRBJ2-7	NA	TRBV6-5	TRBD2
TGTGCCAGCACCTTCGGGGGATCCTACGAGCAGTACTTC	CASTFGGSYEQYF	TRBJ2-7	NA	TRBV5-6	NA
TGTGCCAGTAGTATTTCTGACTACAATGAGCAGTTCTTC	CASSISDYNEQFF	TRBJ2-1	NA	TRBV19	NA
TGCGCCAGCAGCCAGTCTCCGGGACTCAGCTCCTACAATGAGCAGTTCTTC	CASSQSPGLSSYNEQFF	TRBJ2-1	NA	TRBV4-1	NA
TGTGCCAGTTCCAGGGACACCGGGGAGCTGTTTTTT	CASSRDTGELFF	TRBJ2-2	few	TRBV19	NA
TGTGCCAGCAGCTTAGCTTTCGGGACAGGCGGCGGGGCTAACTATGGCTACACCTTC	CASSLAFGTGGGANYGYTF	TRBJ1-2	NA	TRBV7-6	TRBD1
TGTGCCAGTAGTGTGACTAGCGGGGACCCAGATACGCAGTATTTT	CASSVTSGDPDTQYF	TRBJ2-3	NA	TRBV19	TRBD2
TGTGCCAGCAGCTTAGTGATGGACAATCAGCCCCAGCATTTT	CASSLVMDNQPQHF	TRBJ1-5	once	TRBV7-6	NA
TGTGCCAGCAGCTTAGCAGTATCCGAGCAGTACTTC	CASSLAVSEQYF	TRBJ2-7	NA	TRBV11-1	NA
TGCGCCAGCAGCTTGGGGACAGGGTTTAACGAGCAGTACTTC	CASSLGTGFNEQYF	TRBJ2-7	NA	TRBV5-1	TRBD1
TGTGCCAGCAGCTGGGACCATAGCACAGATACGCAGTATTTT	CASSWDHSTDTQYF	TRBJ2-3	NA	TRBV5-4	NA
TGTGCCATCGGGTCGACTGGGGTCAATGAGCAGTTCTTC	CAIGSTGVNEQFF	TRBJ2-1	NA	TRBV10-3	NA
TGTGCCAGCAGCCCCCATTCCCAGGGGGCTAGGGAGCAGTACTTC	CASSPHSQGAREQYF	TRBJ2-7	NA	TRBV11-1	TRBD1
TGTGCCAGCAGCTTGGGACAGGGAAGGAGCTACTACGAGCAGTACTTC	CASSLGQGRSYYEQYF	TRBJ2-7	NA	TRBV5-5	TRBD1
TGTGCCAGCAGTTCGACAGGGGGCGAAACTGAAGCTTTCTTT	CASSSTGGETEAFF	TRBJ1-1	NA	TRBV6-6	TRBD1
TGTGCCAGCAGCATTGACCGAGCGTCTCAGCCCCAGCATTTT	CASSIDRASQPQHF	TRBJ1-5	few	TRBV5-4	NA
TGTGCCAGCAGCTTTACAGGGGGCGCGGGAGGAAACACCATATATTTT	CASSFTGGAGGNTIYF	TRBJ1-3	NA	TRBV11-2	TRBD1
TGTGCCAGCAGAAGGGTCGATTATTGGCCCTACGAGCAGTACTTC	CASRRVDYWPYEQYF	TRBJ2-7	NA	TRBV6-4	NA
TGTGCCAGCAGCTTGGCAGCTAGCAATCAGCCCCAGCATTTT	CASSLAASNQPQHF	TRBJ1-5	NA	TRBV7-2	NA
TGTGCCAGCAGCCAAATCGGGACAGGGCCTAGCACAGATACGCAGTATTTT	CASSQIGTGPSTDTQYF	TRBJ2-3	NA	TRBV7-2	TRBD1
TGCAGCGTTGATCGGACAGACCAGTCTTATGGCTACACCTTC	CSVDRTDQSYGYTF	TRBJ1-2	NA	TRBV29-1	NA
TGTGCCAGTAGTTTACGAAGGAGTTGGCAGACCCAGTACTTC	CASSLRRSWQTQYF	TRBJ2-5	NA	TRBV19	NA
TGTGCCAGCAGCGAAGGGACAGGGGGTCCCTACGAGCAGTACTTC	CASSEGTGGPYEQYF	TRBJ2-7	once	TRBV9	TRBD1
TGTGCCAGCAGAAGAGCGGGACCCACAGATACGCAGTATTTT	CASRRAGPTDTQYF	TRBJ2-3	NA	TRBV6-5	TRBD2
TGTGCCAGCAGCTTAGCGACTGTTTACGAGCAGTACTTC	CASSLATVYEQYF	TRBJ2-7	NA	TRBV11-2	NA
TGCGCCAGCAGCTTGGTCGGAAATTCACGGGAAGAGCAGTACTTC	CASSLVGNSREEQYF	TRBJ2-7	NA	TRBV5-1	NA
TGTGCCAGCAGCCTCGGACAAACACAAGAGACCCAGTACTTC	CASSLGQTQETQYF	TRBJ2-5	NA	TRBV5-4	NA
TGTGCCAGCAGCTTGGACGGAAACACCATATATTTT	CASSLDGNTIYF	TRBJ1-3	NA	TRBV5-4	NA
TGTGCCAGCACAGTTTGGGGAATACAAGAGACCCAGTACTTC	CASTVWGIQETQYF	TRBJ2-5	once	TRBV28	NA
TGTGCCATCAGTAACAGGGGCGCTGGTAGTGAAAAACTGTTTTTT	CAISNRGAGSEKLFF	TRBJ1-4	NA	TRBV10-3	TRBD1
TGTGCCAGCGGTGGGGAGGGAGGGCCCGGAGAGCAGTACTTC	CASGGEGGPGEQYF	TRBJ2-7	once	TRBV2	TRBD2
TGCAGCGTTGTGAGGGGGGGACTCCCAAACAATGAGCAGTTCTTC	CSVVRGGLPNNEQFF	TRBJ2-1	NA	TRBV29-1	NA
TGCGCCAGCAGCGGAGGACAGGGTGTGGTGTACTTC	CASSGGQGVVYF	TRBJ2-7	once	TRBV10-1	TRBD1
TGTGCCAGCATGGACGGGAACACCGGGGAGCTGTTTTTT	CASMDGNTGELFF	TRBJ2-2	NA	TRBV6-1	NA
TGTGCCTGGAGTGCGGGACAGGGGGGAGCTTTCTTT	CAWSAGQGGAFF	TRBJ1-1	NA	TRBV30	TRBD1
TGTGCCATCACCTGGGACAAGGATCAGCCCCAGCATTTT	CAITWDKDQPQHF	TRBJ1-5	NA	TRBV10-3	NA
TGTGCCAGCAGCCCCTCAGGGGGTTACACCGGGGAGCTGTTTTTT	CASSPSGGYTGELFF	TRBJ2-2	NA	TRBV7-6	TRBD1
TGCGCCAGCAGCTTGGAGGCAGGGGACCAGCCCCAGCATTTT	CASSLEAGDQPQHF	TRBJ1-5	NA	TRBV5-1	NA